This T cell receptor (beta chain) was observed in a study of T-cell reconstitution after alpha-beta-depleted transplantation in children. V dropped 4 bases and J dropped 4; count of bases not matched to a gene: 6. This CDR3 spans 15 amino acids. Germline CDR1 MNHNS, CDR2 SASEGT. A library of TCRbeta sequences, prepared with unique molecular identifiers, was generated. Each CDR3 protein is one row after TCRdb ran MiXCR on the PCR reads. The data hold under 300,000 distinct CDR3 sequences, with 9.5% to 13% observed a single time. Study findings and constraints: T-cell counts and diversity at one year following transplant were attributed mainly to newly produced T cells. Reportedly, alpha-beta T cells present about two months post-transplant originated from several hundred expanded clones of graft origin.

This clonotype was seen ten or more times. Antigen specificity is unknown. The clonotype was recovered from a male patient aged 2-15 years who had a stem cell transplant for chronic granulomatous disease, so the T cells may come from the graft donor. The sequencing here drew on peripheral blood, taken 180 days after TCRalphabeta/CD19-depleted stem cell transplant. This chain links TRBV6-1 with TRBJ2-3; the match to TRBD1 covers 9 bases. CDR3 amino acids: CASSVRTGAADTQYF. CDR3 DNA: TGTGCCAGCAGTGTGCGGACAGGGGCCGCAGATACGCAGTATTTT.